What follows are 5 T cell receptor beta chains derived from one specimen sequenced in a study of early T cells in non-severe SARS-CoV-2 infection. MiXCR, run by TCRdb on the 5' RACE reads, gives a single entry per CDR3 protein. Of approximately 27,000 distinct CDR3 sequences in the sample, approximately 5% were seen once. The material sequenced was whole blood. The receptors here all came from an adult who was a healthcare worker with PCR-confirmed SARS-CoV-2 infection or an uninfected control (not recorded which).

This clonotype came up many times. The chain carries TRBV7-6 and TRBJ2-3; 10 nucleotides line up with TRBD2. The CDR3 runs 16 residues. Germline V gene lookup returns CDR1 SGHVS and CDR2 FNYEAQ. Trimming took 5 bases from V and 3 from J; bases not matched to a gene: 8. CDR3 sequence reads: CASSPVVAGGTDTQYF. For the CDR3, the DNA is TGTGCCAGCAGCCCTGTCGTAGCGGGAGGAACAGATACGCAGTATTTT.

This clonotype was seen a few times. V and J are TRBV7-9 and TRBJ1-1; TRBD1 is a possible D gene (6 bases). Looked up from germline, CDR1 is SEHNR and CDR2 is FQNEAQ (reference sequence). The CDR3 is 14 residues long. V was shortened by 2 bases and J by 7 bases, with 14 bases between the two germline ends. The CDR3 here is CASSLLGGLIEAFF. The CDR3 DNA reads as TGTGCCAGCAGCTTACTAGGGGGTTTAATTGAAGCTTTCTTT.

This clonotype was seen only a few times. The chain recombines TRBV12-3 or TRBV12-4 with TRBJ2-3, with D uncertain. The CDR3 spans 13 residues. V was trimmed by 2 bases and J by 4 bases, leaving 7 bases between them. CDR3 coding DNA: TGTGCCAGCAGTTTACCGGGCCCAGATACGCAGTATTTT. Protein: CASSLPGPDTQYF.

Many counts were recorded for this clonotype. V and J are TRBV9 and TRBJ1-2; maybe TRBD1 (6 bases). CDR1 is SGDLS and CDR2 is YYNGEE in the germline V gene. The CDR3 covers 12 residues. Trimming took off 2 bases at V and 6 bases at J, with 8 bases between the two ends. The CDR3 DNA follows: TGTGCCAGCAGCGTGGACAGCCATGGCTACACCTTC. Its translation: CASSVDSHGYTF.

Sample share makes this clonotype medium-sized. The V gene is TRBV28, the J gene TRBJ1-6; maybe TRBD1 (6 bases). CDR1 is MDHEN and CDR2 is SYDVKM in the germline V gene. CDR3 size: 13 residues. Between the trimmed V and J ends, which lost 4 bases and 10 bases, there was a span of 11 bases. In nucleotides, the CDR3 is TGTGCCAGCAGTTACAGGGTAGAGTCACCCCTCCACTTT. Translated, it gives CASSYRVESPLHF.